A single TCR beta chain is shown here with its context. Its target is not known. These data belong to a study of CD8 T cells in Susac syndrome. General study findings and limits: Clonal expansion was absent from the CD4+ T cell repertoires in Susac syndrome.

The authors reverse transcribed about 0.5 to 1 ug RNA with random hexamers. From the immunoSEQ multiplex PCR reads, TCRdb called clonotypes with MiXCR, one entry per CDR3 protein. The data show 170,000 or so distinct CDR3 sequences, roughly 94% seen once. Germline CDR1 reads LNHNV; CDR2 reads YYDKDF (reference sequence). The CDR3 has 14 amino acids. The germline V and J ends were trimmed by 1 base and 4 bases, with 10 bases remaining between them. The material sequenced was CD4+ T cells from PBMCs. This chain connects TRBV15 to TRBJ1-1; D remains unclear. The TCR originated in a human donor with Susac syndrome. As DNA, the CDR3 is TGTGCCACCAGCAGAGTCGGGGAGGGCACTGAAGCTTTCTTT. This codes for CATSRVGEGTEAFF.